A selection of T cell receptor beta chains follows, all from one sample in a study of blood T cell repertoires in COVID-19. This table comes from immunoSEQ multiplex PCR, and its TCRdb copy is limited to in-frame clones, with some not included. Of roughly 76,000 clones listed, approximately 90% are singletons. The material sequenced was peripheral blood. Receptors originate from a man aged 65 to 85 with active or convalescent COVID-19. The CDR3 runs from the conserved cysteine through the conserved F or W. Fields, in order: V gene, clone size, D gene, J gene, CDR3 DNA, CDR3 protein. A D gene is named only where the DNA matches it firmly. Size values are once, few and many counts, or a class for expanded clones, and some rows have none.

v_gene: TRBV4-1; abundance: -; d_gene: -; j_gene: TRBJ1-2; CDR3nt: TGCGCCAGCAGCCCCTCATTCGGGAGGGAGGAAGGTGGCTACACCTTC; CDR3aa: CASSPSFGREEGGYTF
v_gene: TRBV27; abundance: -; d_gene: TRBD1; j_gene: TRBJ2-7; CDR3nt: TGTGCCAGCAACCCCAGGACAGGGGGGGACGAGCAGTACTTC; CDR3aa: CASNPRTGGDEQYF
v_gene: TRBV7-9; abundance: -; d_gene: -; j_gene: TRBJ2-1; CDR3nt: TGTGCCAGCAGCCTCACCGAGAACAATGAGCAGTTCTTC; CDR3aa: CASSLTENNEQFF
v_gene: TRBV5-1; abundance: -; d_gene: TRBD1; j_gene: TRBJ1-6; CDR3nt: TGCGCCAGCAGCTTAGCGGGACAGGGGAATTCACCCCTCCACTTT; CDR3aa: CASSLAGQGNSPLHF
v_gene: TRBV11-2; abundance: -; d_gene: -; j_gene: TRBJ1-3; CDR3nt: TGTGCCAGCAGCTTAGTAGACTCTGGAAACACCATATATTTT; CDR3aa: CASSLVDSGNTIYF
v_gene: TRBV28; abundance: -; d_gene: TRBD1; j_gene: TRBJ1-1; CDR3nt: TGTGCCAGCTTCCCTAGTGGGGACAGGGGAATGTTTTGGAACACTGAAGCTTTCTTT; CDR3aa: CASFPSGDRGMFWNTEAFF
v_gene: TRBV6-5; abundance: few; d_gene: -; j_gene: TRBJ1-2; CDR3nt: TGTGCCAGCAGTTCCCGGGGGGATAGCAACTATGGCTACACCTTC; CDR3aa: CASSSRGDSNYGYTF
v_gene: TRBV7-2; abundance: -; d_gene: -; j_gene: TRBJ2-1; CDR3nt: TGTGCCAGCAGCTTAGTTTATTGGGCAGACGGCTACAATGAGCAGTTCTTC; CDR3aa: CASSLVYWADGYNEQFF
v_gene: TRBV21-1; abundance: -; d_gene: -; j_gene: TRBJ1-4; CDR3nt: TGTGCCAGCCAAAAGTCGGGGGAAAAACTGTTTTTT; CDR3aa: CASQKSGEKLFF
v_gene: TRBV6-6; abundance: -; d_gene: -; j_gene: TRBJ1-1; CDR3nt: TGTGCCAGCAGCCAGGGGAACACTGAAGCTTTCTTT; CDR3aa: CASSQGNTEAFF
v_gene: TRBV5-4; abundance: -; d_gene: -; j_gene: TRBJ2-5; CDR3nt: TGTGCCAGCAGCTCGGGGTGGGGAAACCAGTACTTC; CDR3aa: CASSSGWGNQYF
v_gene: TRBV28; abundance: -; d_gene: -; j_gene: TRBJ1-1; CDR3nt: TGTGCCGGCAGTCCATGGGACACTCTGAACACTGAAGCTTTCTTT; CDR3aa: CAGSPWDTLNTEAFF
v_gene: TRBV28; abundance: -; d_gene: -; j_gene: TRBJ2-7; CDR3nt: TGTGCCAGTTGCAGGGCTGGGTACGAGCAGTACTTC; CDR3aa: CASCRAGYEQYF
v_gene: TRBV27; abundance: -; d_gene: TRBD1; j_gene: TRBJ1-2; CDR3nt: TGTGCCAGCAGAACCGGGACAGCAGGGCTCTATGGCTACACCTTC; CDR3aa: CASRTGTAGLYGYTF
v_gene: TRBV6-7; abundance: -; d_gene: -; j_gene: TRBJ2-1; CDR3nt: TGTGCCAACCTCCGGGGGGCGCAGTTCTTC; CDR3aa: CANLRGAQFF